This T cell receptor beta chain was sequenced for a study of OX40 agonist ivuxolimab in advanced cancers. Study overall: Every patient in dose escalation had hepatocellular carcinoma, melanoma, renal cell or head and neck cancer. From about 20 to 79 years was the age range, with a mean of 60 years, and about 78% were male.

There are 15 residues in the CDR3. V was cut by 5 bases and J by 4 bases, with 15 bases left in between. Germline values: CDR1 LNHDA, CDR2 SQIVND (reference sequence). With regard to this clone: Its target is not known.

Study-wide points: The antigen specificity of the peripheral T cells (those that were expanded) was not determined.

The table came from immunoSEQ multiplex PCR; TCRdb's copy has only in-frame clones and leaves some out. The sample holds more than 70,000 clones, 65% to 90% seen once. J is TRBJ1-3 and V is TRBV19; D is perhaps TRBD1 (5 bases). The clonotype originates from an adult with an advanced solid tumor such as melanoma, head and neck, liver or kidney cancer. The sample was CD4+ or CD8+ T cells sorted from blood, taken in a trial of the OX40 agonist ivuxolimab. The CDR3 region is CASSPGGAYGNTIYF. The CDR3 DNA is TGTGCCAGTAGTCCGGGAGGGGCGTACGGAAACACCATATATTTT.